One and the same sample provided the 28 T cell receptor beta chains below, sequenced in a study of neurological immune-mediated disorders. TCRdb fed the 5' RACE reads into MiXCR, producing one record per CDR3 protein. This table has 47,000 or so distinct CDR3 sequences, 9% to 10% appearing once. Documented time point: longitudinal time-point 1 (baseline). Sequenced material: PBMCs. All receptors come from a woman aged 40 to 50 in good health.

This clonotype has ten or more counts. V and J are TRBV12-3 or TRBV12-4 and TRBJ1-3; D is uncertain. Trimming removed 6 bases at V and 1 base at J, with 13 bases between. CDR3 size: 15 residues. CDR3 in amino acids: CASSTWRVSGNTIYF. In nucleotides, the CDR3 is TGTGCCAGCAGCACGTGGAGGGTTTCTGGAAACACCATATATTTT.

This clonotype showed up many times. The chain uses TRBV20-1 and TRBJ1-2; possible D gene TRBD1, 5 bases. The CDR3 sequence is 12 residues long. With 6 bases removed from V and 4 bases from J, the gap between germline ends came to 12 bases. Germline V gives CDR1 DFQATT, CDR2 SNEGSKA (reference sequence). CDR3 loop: CSAREYTYGYTF. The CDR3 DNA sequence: TGCAGTGCCAGGGAGTACACCTATGGCTACACCTTC.

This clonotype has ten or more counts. This CDR3 is CAWSVTHSPLHF. CDR3 DNA sequence: TGTGCCTGGAGTGTAACACATTCACCCCTCCACTTT. The chain uses TRBV30 and TRBJ1-6; D is ambiguous. Germline loops: CDR1 GTSNPN, CDR2 SVGIG (reference sequence). The CDR3 loop spans 12 amino acids. V shed 0 bases and J shed 8 bases, with 5 bases lying between them.

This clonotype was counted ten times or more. CDR3 bases: TGTGCCACCAGCAGAACCTCCAGGGGGAGTCGAGGTAGCAATCAGCCCCAGCATTTT. Encoded protein: CATSRTSRGSRGSNQPQHF. The chain employs TRBV15 and TRBJ1-5, with 7 bases aligning to TRBD1. Germline V gene data show CDR1 as LNHNV and CDR2 as YYDKDF (reference sequence). This CDR3 is built from 19 residues. The ends lost 2 bases at V and 0 bases at J; junction bases unmatched: 13.

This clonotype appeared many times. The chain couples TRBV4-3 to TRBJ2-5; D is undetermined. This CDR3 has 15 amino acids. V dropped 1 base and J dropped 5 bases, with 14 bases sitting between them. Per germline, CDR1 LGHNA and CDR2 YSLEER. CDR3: CASSQGSGPRETQYF. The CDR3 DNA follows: TGCGCCAGCAGCCAAGGATCAGGCCCGAGGGAGACCCAGTACTTC.

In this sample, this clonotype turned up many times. DNA of the CDR3: TGTGCCAGCAGTACAGGGAGGGAGAGGAACACTGAAGCTTTCTTT. Encoded protein: CASSTGRERNTEAFF. The V call is TRBV6-6, the J call TRBJ1-1; the D gene is possibly TRBD1 (6 bases). CDR3 length: 15 residues. V shed 5 bases and J shed 1 base, with 14 bases lying between them. The germline V gene encodes CDR1 MNHNY and CDR2 SVGAGI (reference sequence).

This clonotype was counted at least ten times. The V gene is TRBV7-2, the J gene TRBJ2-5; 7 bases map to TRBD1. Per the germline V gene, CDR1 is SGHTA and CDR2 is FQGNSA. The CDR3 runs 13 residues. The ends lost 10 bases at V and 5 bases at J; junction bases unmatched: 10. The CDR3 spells CATQTGLRETQYF. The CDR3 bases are TGTGCCACCCAGACAGGGCTCAGGGAGACCCAGTACTTC.

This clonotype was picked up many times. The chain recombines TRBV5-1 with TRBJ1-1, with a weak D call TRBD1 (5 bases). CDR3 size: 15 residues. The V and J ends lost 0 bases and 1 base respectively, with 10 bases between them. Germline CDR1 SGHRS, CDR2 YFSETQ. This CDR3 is CASSLASRANTEAFF. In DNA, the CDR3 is TGCGCCAGCAGCTTGGCCAGCAGGGCGAACACTGAAGCTTTCTTT. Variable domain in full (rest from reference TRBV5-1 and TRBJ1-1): KAGVTQTPRYLIKTRGQQVTLSCSPISGHRSVSWYQQTPGQGLQFLFEYFSETQRNKGNFPGRFSGRQFSNSRSEMNVSTLELGDSALYLCASSLASRANTEAFFGQGTRLTVV.

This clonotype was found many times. CDR3 nucleotide sequence: TGTGCCAGCAGCATACAGGGGGCGAATGGCTACACCTTC. Translating gives CASSIQGANGYTF. The chain carries TRBV12-3 or TRBV12-4 and TRBJ1-2, with 9 bases lining up with TRBD1. The CDR3 spans 13 residues. V was clipped by 6 bases and J by 6 bases; unmatched bases: 5.

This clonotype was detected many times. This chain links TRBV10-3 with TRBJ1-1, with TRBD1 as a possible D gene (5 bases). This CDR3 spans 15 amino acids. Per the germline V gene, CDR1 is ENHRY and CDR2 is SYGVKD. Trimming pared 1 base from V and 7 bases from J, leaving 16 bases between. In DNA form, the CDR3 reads TGTGCCATCAGTGAGTTAGGACGGCCGAGGGGTGAAGCTTTCTTT. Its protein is CAISELGRPRGEAFF.

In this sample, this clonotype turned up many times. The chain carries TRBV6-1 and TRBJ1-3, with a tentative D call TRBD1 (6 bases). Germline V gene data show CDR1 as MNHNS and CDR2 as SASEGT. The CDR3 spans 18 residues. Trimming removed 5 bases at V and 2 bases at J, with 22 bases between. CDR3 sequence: CASSTLMGVRGPGNTIYF. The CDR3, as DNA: TGTGCCAGCAGTACCCTTATGGGAGTCAGGGGACCTGGAAACACCATATATTTT.

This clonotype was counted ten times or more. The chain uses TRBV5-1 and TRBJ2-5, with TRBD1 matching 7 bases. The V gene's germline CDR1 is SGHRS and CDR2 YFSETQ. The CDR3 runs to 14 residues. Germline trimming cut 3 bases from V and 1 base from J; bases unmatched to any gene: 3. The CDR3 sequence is CASSWGQSQETQYF. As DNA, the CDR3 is TGCGCCAGCAGCTGGGGACAGTCCCAAGAGACCCAGTACTTC. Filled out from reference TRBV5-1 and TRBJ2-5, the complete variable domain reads KAGVTQTPRYLIKTRGQQVTLSCSPISGHRSVSWYQQTPGQGLQFLFEYFSETQRNKGNFPGRFSGRQFSNSRSEMNVSTLELGDSALYLCASSWGQSQETQYFGPGTRLLVL.

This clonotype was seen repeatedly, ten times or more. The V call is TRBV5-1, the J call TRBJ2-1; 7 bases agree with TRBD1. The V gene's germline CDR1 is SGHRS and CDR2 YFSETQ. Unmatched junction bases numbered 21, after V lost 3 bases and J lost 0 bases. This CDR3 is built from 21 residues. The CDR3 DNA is TGCGCCAGCAGCTACCGATCCTATACGGGGACAGCGGCAAACTCCTACAATGAGCAGTTCTTC. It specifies CASSYRSYTGTAANSYNEQFF.

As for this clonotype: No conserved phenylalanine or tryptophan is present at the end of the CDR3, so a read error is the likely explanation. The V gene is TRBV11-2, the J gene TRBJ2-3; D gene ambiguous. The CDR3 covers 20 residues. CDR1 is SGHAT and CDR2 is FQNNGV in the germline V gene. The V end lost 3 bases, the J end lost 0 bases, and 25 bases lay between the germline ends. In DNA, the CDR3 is TGTGCCAGCAGCTTCCAAAAAACCGGATGTGAGATAACTAGCACAGATACGCAGTATCTT. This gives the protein CASSFQKTGCEITSTDTQYL.

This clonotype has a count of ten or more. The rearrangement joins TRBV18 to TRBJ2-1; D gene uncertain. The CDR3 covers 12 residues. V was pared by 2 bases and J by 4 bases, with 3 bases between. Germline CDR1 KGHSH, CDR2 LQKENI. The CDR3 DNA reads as TGTGCCAGCTCACCAGGGTACAATGAGCAGTTCTTC. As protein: CASSPGYNEQFF.

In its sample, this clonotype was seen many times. The CDR3 DNA reads as TGCAGTGCTAGAGTGGGGGCGGGGAACATTCAGTACTTC. Its protein product is CSARVGAGNIQYF. The chain combines TRBV20-1 with TRBJ2-4; D may correspond to TRBD1 or TRBD2 (6 bases each). This CDR3 contains 13 residues. Germline values: CDR1 DFQATT, CDR2 SNEGSKA (reference sequence). Trimming took 1 base from V and 7 from J, leaving 11 bases between them.

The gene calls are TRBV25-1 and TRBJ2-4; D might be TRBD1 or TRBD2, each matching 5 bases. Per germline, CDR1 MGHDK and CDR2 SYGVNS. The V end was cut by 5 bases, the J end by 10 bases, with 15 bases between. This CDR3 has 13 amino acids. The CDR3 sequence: CASSRSGQPIQYF. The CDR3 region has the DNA TGTGCCAGCAGTAGGAGCGGACAACCAATTCAGTACTTC.

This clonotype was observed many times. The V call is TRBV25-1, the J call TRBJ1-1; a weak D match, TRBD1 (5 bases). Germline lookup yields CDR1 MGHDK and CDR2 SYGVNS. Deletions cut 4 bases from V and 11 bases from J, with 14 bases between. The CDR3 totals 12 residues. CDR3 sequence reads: CASSVHPGRAFF. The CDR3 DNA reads TGTGCCAGCAGTGTCCACCCGGGGCGTGCTTTCTTT.

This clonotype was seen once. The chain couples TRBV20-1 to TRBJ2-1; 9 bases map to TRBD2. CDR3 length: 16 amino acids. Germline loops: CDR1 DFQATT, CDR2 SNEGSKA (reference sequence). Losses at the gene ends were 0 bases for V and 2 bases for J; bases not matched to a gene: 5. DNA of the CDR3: TGCAGTGCTAGAGATGGAAGCGGGAGGACCTACAATGAGCAGTTCTTC. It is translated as CSARDGSGRTYNEQFF.

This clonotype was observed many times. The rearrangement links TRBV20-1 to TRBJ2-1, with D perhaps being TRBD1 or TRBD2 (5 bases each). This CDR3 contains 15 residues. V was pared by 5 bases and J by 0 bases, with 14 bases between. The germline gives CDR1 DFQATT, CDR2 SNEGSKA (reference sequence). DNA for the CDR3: TGCAGTGCTGAACCTTCCGGGACCTCCTACAATGAGCAGTTCTTC. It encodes CSAEPSGTSYNEQFF.

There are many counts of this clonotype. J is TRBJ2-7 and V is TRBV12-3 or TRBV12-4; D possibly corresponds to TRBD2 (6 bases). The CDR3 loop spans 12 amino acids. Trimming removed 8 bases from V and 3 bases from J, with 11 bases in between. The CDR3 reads CASGDFYYEQYF. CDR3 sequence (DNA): TGTGCCAGCGGGGACTTTTACTACGAGCAGTACTTC.

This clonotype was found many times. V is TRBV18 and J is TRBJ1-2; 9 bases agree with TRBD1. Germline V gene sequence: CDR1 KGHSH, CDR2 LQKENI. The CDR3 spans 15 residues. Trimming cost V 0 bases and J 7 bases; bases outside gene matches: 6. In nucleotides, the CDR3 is TGTGCCAGCTCACCACCATCCGGGACAGGGAGTGGCTACACCTTC. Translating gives CASSPPSGTGSGYTF.

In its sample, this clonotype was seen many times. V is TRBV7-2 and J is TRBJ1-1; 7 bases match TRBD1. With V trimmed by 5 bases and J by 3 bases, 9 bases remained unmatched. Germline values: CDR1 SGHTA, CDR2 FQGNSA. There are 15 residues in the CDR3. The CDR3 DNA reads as TGTGCCAGCAGCGAGAGACAGGGAAAGTACACTGAAGCTTTCTTT. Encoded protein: CASSERQGKYTEAFF.

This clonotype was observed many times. In DNA, the CDR3 is TGTGCCAGCAGCTTCTACAGCGGCACTGAAGCTTTCTTT. Translation gives CASSFYSGTEAFF. The chain couples TRBV7-2 to TRBJ1-1; D is ambiguous. The CDR3 runs 13 residues. V lost 3 bases and J 4 bases, leaving 9 bases between the germline ends. The germline V gene encodes CDR1 SGHTA and CDR2 FQGNSA.

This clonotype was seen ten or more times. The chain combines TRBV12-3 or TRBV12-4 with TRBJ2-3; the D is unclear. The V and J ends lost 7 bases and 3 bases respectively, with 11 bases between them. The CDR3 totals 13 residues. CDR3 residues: CASTLRGTDTQYF. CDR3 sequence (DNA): TGTGCCAGCACCTTACGTGGTACAGATACGCAGTATTTT.

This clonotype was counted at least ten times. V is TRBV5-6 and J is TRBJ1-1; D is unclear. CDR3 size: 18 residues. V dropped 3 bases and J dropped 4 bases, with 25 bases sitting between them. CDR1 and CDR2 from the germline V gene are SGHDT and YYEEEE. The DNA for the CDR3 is TGTGCCAGCAGCTATAGATTTTCAGGCCGCCGCTTGGGCACTGAAGCTTTCTTT. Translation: CASSYRFSGRRLGTEAFF.

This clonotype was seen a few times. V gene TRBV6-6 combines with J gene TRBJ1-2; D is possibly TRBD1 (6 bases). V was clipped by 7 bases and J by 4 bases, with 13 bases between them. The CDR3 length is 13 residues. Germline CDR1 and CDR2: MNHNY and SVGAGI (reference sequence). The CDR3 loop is CASTPDRGYGYTF. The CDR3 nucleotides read TGTGCCAGCACTCCGGACAGAGGCTATGGCTACACCTTC.

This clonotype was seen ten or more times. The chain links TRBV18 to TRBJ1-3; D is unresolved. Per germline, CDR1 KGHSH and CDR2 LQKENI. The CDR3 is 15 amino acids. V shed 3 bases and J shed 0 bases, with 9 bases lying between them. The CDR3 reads CASSPLQTSGNTIYF. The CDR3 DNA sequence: TGTGCCAGCTCACCCCTACAAACCTCTGGAAACACCATATATTTT.